A single sample is the source of the 10 T cell receptor beta chains below, sequenced in a study of blood T cell repertoires in COVID-19. The repertoire was sequenced with immunoSEQ multiplex PCR; TCRdb's copy has only in-frame clones and lacks some. The sample lists tens of thousands of clones, 82% occurring once. The material sequenced was peripheral blood. The receptor set was obtained from a woman of 80 years or more with acute or convalescent COVID-19.

This clone appeared a single time. The DNA for the CDR3 is TGTGCCACCGGGACAGACTATAATTCACCCCTCCACTTT. The encoded protein is CATGTDYNSPLHF. The chain has TRBV15 and TRBJ1-6; 7 bases line up with TRBD1. The CDR3 covers 13 residues. V gave up 8 bases and J gave up 3 bases; unmatched junction bases: 1. Germline V gene data show CDR1 as LNHNV and CDR2 as YYDKDF (reference sequence).

The J gene is TRBJ1-5, the V gene TRBV6-6; D ambiguous. Germline lookup yields CDR1 MNHNY and CDR2 SVGAGI (reference sequence). Trimming pared 0 bases from V and 4 bases from J, leaving 7 bases between. The CDR3 has 14 residues. CDR3 amino acids: CASSYSEKNQPQHF. The CDR3 region has the DNA TGTGCCAGCAGTTACTCGGAGAAAAATCAGCCCCAGCATTTT.

This chain connects TRBV5-1 to TRBJ2-3; TRBD2 agrees at 9 bases. Germline CDR1 reads SGHRS; CDR2 reads YFSETQ. The CDR3 spans 13 residues. After removal of 5 bases from V and 6 bases from J, the junction contained 4 bases not matched to a gene. CDR3 sequence (DNA): TGCGCCAGCAGGACTAGCGGCGTGGATACGCAGTATTTT. Its protein is CASRTSGVDTQYF.

V is TRBV19 and J is TRBJ1-2, with D unresolved. CDR1 is LNHDA, CDR2 SQIVND, per germline (reference sequence). The CDR3 is made up of 13 amino acids. V was cut by 10 bases and J by 1 base, with 13 bases left in between. The CDR3 is CATSDGYNYGYTF. DNA of the CDR3: TGTGCCACCAGCGACGGCTATAACTATGGCTACACCTTC.

This rearrangement joins TRBV5-8 to TRBJ1-1, with unresolved D. The V end lost 4 bases, the J end lost 4 bases, and 14 bases lay between the germline ends. Germline loops: CDR1 SGHTS, CDR2 YDEGEE. This CDR3 comprises 14 residues. Here the CDR3 reads CASSLRVYGTEAFF. The CDR3 coding sequence is TGTGCCAGCAGCCTCCGAGTGTATGGCACTGAAGCTTTCTTT.

The gene calls are TRBV5-1 and TRBJ2-3; D perhaps matches TRBD1 (6 bases). CDR1 is SGHRS, CDR2 YFSETQ, per germline. The CDR3 spans 16 residues. Trimming took 0 bases from V and 1 from J, leaving 12 bases between them. The CDR3 nucleotides read TGCGCCAGCAGCTTGGCTAAAGGGGGTCGCACAGATACGCAGTATTTT. Protein: CASSLAKGGRTDTQYF. Based on the CDR3 plus reference TRBV5-1 and TRBJ2-3, the full variable domain is KAGVTQTPRYLIKTRGQQVTLSCSPISGHRSVSWYQQTPGQGLQFLFEYFSETQRNKGNFPGRFSGRQFSNSRSEMNVSTLELGDSALYLCASSLAKGGRTDTQYFGPGTRLTVL.

This chain links TRBV2 with TRBJ2-2, with TRBD1 matching over 7 bases. Germline CDR1 is SNHLY and CDR2 is FYNNEI. After removal of 2 bases from V and 6 bases from J, the junction contained 3 bases not matched to a gene. The CDR3 contains 14 residues. The DNA of the CDR3 is TGTGCCAGCAGTGAACAGACAGGGCCCGGGGAGCTGTTTTTT. Translating gives CASSEQTGPGELFF.

The chain links TRBV7-8 to TRBJ1-1; no clear D. The CDR3 loop spans 16 amino acids. The germline gives CDR1 SGHVS, CDR2 FQNEAQ. V lost 2 bases and J lost 0, with 13 bases in between. The CDR3 nucleotides are TGTGCCAGCAGCTTACAAAACCGACTGGTGAACACTGAAGCTTTCTTT. Protein sequence: CASSLQNRLVNTEAFF.

The chain employs TRBV2 and TRBJ1-6; D unclear. Germline V CDR1 and CDR2: SNHLY, FYNNEI. V lost 0 bases, J lost 11 bases, and 8 bases lay in between. The CDR3 contains 13 residues. The CDR3 nucleotides read TGTGCCAGCAGTGAAGCCACCGGGACACCCCTCCACTTT. This translates into CASSEATGTPLHF.

J is TRBJ2-7 and V is TRBV28; a possible D gene is TRBD1 (5 bases). This CDR3 region has 11 residues. The V and J ends lost 3 bases and 8 bases respectively, with 8 bases between them. From germline, CDR1 is MDHEN and CDR2 SYDVKM. The CDR3 sequence: CASSLSGQQYF. The CDR3 DNA is TGTGCCAGCAGTTTGTCAGGGCAGCAGTACTTC.